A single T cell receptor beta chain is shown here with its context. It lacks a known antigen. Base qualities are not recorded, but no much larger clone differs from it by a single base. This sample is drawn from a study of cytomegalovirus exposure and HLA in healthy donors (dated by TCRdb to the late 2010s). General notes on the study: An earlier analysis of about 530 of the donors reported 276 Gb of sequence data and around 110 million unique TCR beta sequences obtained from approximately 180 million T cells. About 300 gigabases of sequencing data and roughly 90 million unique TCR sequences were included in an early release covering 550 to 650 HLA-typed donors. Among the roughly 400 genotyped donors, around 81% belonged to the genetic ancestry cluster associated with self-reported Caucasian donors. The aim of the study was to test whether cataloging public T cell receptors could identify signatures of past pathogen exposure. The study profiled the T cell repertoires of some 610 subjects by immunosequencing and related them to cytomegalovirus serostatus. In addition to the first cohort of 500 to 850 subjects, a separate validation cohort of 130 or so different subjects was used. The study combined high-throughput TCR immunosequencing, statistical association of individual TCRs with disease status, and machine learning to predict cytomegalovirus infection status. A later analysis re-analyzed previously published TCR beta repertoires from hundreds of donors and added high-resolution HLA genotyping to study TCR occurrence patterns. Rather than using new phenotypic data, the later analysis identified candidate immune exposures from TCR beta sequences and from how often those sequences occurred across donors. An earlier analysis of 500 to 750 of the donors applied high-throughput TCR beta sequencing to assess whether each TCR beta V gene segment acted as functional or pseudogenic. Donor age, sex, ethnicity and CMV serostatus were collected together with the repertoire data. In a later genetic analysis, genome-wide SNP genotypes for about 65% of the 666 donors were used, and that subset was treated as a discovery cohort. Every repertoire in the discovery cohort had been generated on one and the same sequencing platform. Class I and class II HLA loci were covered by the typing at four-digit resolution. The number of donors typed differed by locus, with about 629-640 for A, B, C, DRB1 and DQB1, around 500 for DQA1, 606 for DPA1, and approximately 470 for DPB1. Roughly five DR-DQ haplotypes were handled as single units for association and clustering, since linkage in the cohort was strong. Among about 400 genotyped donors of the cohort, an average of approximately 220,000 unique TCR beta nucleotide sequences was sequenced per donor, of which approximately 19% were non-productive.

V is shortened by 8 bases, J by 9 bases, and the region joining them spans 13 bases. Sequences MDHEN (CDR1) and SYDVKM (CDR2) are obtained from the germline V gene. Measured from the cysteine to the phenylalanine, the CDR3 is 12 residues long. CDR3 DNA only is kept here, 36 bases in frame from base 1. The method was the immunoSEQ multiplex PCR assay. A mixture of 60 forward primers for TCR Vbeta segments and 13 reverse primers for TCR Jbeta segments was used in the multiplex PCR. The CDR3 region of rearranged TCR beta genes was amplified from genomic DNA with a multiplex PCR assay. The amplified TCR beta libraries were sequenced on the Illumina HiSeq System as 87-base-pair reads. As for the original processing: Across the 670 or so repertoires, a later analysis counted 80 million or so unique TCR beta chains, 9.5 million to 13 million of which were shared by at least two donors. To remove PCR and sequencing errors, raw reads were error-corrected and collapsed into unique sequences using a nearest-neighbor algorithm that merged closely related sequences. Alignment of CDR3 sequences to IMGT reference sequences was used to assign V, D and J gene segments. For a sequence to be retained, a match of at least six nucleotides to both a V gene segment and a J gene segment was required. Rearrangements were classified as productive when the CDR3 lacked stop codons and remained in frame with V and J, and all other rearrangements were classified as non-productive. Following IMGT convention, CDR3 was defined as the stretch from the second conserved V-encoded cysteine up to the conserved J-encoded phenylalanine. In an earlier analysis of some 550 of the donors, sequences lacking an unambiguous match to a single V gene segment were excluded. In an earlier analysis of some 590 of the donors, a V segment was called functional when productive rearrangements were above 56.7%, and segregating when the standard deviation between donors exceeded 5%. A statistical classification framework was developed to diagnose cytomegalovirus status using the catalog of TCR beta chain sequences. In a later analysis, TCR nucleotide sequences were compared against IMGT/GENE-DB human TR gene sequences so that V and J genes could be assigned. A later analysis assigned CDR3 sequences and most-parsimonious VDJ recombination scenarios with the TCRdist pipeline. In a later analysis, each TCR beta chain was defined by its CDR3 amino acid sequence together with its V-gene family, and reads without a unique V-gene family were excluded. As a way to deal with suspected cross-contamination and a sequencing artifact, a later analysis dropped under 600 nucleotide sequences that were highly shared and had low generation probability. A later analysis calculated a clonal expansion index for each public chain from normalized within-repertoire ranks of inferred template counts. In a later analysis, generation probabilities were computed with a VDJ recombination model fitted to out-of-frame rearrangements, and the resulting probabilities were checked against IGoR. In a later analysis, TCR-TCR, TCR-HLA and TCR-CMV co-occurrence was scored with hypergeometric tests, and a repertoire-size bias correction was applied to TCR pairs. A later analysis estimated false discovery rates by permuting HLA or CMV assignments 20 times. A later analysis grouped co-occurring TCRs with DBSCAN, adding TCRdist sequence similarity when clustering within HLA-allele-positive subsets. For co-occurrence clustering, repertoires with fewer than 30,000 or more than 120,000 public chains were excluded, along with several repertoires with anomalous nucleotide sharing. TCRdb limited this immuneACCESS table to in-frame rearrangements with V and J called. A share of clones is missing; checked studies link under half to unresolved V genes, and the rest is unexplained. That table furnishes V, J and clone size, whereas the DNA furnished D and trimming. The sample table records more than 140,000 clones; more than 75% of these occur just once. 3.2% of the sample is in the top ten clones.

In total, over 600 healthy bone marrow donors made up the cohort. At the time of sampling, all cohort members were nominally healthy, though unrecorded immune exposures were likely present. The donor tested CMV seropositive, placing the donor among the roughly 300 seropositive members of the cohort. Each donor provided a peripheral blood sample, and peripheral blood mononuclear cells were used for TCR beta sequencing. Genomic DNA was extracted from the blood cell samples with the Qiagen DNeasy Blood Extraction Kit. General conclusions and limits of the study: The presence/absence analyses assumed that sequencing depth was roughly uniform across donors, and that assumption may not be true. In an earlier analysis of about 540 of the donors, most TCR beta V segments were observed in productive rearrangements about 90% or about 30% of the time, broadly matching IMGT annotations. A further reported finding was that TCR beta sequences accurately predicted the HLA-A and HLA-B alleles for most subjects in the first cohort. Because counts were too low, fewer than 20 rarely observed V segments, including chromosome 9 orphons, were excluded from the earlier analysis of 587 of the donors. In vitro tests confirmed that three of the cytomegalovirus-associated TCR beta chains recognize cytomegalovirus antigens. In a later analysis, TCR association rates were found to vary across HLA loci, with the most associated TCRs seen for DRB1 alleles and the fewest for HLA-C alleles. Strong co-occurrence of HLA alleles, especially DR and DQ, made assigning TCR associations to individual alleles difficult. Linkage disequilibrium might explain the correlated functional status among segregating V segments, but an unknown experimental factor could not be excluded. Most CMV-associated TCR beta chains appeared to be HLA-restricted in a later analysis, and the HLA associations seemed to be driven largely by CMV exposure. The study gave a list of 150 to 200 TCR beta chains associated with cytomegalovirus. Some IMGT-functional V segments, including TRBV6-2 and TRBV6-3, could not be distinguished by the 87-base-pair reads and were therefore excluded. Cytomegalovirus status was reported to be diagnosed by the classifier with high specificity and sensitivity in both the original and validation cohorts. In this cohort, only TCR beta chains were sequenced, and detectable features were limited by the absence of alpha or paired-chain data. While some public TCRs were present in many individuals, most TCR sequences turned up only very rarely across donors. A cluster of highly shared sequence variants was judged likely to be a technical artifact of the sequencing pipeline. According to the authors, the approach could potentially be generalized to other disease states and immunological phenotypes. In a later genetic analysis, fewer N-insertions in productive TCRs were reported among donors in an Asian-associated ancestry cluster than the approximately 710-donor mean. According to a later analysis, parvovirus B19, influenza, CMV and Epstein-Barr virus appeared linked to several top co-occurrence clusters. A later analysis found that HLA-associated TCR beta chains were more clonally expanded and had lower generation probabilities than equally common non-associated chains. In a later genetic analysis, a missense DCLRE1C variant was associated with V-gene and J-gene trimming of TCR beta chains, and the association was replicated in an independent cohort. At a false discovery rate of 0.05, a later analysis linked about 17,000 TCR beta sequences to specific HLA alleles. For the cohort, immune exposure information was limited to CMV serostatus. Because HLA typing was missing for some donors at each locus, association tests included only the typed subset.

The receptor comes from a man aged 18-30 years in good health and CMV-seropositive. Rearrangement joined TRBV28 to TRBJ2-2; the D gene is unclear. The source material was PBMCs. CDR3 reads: CASGPLGRELFF. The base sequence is TGTGCCAGCGGTCCGTTGGGCCGGGAGCTGTTTTTT.